The source of this TCR beta chain is a study of blood T cell repertoires in COVID-19. Across the study: Samples of COVID-19 (acute and convalescent) were obtained from the United States, Italy and Spain.

The CDR3 covers 16 residues. V was clipped by 5 bases and J by 0 bases, with 14 bases between them. Germline CDR1 and CDR2: SGHTA and FQGNSA. TCRdb's copy holds only in-frame clones and misses some; the assay was immunoSEQ multiplex PCR. Here the sample spans 110,000 to 150,000 clones, 79% being singletons. This clone was detected a few times. The chain uses TRBV7-2 and TRBJ1-3, with no clear D. Input material: peripheral blood. This receptor was identified in a man aged 45-60 years with active or convalescent COVID-19. CDR3 amino acids: CASSPAVGSSGNTIYF. CDR3 nucleotides: TGTGCCAGCAGCCCGGCGGTGGGGAGCTCTGGAAACACCATATATTTT. Drawing the rest from reference TRBV7-2 and TRBJ1-3, the complete variable domain is GAGVSQSPSNKVTEKGKDVELRCDPISGHTALYWYRQSLGQGLEFLIYFQGNSAPDKSGLPSDRFSAERTGGSVSTLTIQRTQQEDSAVYLCASSPAVGSSGNTIYFGEGSWLTVV.